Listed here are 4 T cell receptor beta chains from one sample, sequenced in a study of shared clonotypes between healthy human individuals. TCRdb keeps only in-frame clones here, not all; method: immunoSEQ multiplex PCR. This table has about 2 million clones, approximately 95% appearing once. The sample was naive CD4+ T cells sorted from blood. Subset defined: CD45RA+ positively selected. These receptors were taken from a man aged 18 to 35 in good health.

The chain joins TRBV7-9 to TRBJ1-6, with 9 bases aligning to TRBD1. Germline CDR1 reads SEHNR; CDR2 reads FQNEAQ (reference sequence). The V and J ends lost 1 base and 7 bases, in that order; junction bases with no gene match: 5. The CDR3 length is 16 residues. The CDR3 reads CASSLGGTGFNSPLHF. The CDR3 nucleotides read TGTGCCAGCAGCTTAGGGGGGACAGGGTTCAATTCACCCCTCCACTTT. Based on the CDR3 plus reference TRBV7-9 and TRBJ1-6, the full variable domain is DTGVSQNPRHKITKRGQNVTFRCDPISEHNRLYWYRQTLGQGPEFLTYFQNEAQLEKSRLLSDRFSAERPKGSFSTLEIQRTEQGDSAMYLCASSLGGTGFNSPLHFGNGTRLTVT.

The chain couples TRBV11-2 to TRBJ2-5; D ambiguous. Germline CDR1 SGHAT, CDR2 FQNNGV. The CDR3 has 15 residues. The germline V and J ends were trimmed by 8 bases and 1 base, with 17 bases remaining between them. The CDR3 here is CASRSWGGIQETQYF. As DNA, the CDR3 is TGTGCCAGCCGATCTTGGGGTGGGATCCAAGAGACCCAGTACTTC.

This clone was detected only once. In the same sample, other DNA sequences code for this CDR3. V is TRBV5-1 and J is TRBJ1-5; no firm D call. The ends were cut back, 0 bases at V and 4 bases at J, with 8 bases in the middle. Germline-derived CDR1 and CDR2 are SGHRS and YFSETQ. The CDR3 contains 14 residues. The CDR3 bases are TGCGCCAGCAGCTTGGACGTGGGAAATCAGCCCCAGCATTTT. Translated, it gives CASSLDVGNQPQHF.

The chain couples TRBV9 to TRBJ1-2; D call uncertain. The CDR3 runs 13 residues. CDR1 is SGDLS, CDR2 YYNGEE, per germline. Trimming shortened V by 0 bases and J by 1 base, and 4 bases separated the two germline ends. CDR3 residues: CASSVDNNYGYTF. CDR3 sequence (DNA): TGTGCCAGCAGCGTAGACAATAACTATGGCTACACCTTC.